The 31 T cell receptor beta chains presented below share a single source sample, sequenced in a study of tissue T cells after allogeneic stem cell transplantation. Only in-frame clones appear in the TCRdb table, and some are missing; sequencing was by immunoSEQ multiplex PCR. The sample lists about 5,200 clones, roughly three quarters occurring once. The sequencing used tissue from the colon, collected at autopsy. These receptors originate from a female donor over 55 with lung cancer.

The gene calls are TRBV6-5 and TRBJ2-2; D might be TRBD1 or TRBD2, each matching 5 bases. This CDR3 is 14 amino acids long. CDR1 is MNHEY and CDR2 is SVGAGI in the germline V gene. The germline V and J ends were trimmed by 4 bases and 0 bases, with 6 bases remaining between them. The CDR3 sequence: CASSWGTNTGELFF. In DNA, the CDR3 is TGTGCCAGCAGTTGGGGGACGAACACCGGGGAGCTGTTTTTT.

The chain recombines TRBV6-1 with TRBJ2-3; 11 nucleotides align to TRBD2. Germline CDR1 and CDR2: MNHNS and SASEGT. Trimming cost V 2 bases and J 4 bases; bases outside gene matches: 14. The CDR3 extends over 19 amino acids. The CDR3 reads CASSEFVWASGRSADTQYF. As DNA, the CDR3 is TGTGCCAGCAGTGAATTTGTTTGGGCTAGCGGGAGGAGCGCAGATACGCAGTATTTT.

The chain is built from TRBV19 and TRBJ2-3; the D is unclear. Germline CDR1 and CDR2: LNHDA and SQIVND (reference sequence). CDR3 length: 14 amino acids. Between the trimmed V and J ends, which lost 7 bases and 2 bases, there was a span of 13 bases. CDR3 sequence: CASKRARSTDTQYF. CDR3 coding DNA: TGTGCCAGTAAACGGGCGCGCTCCACAGATACGCAGTATTTT.

In regard to this clone: Distinct nucleotide sequences in the sample also encode this CDR3. This chain joins TRBV15 and TRBJ2-1; 11 nucleotides align to TRBD2. Unmatched junction bases numbered 4, after V lost 5 bases and J lost 4 bases. The CDR3 has 15 amino acids. CDR1 is LNHNV and CDR2 is YYDKDF in the germline V gene (reference sequence). The CDR3 loop reads CATSGGTSGYNEQFF. In nucleotides, the CDR3 is TGTGCCACCAGCGGCGGGACTAGCGGATACAATGAGCAGTTCTTC.

The chain employs TRBV5-1 and TRBJ1-1; a possible D gene is TRBD1 (6 bases). V was trimmed by 0 bases and J by 6 bases, leaving 18 bases between them. This CDR3 is built from 16 residues. CDR1 and CDR2 from the germline V gene are SGHRS and YFSETQ. The CDR3 nucleotides are TGCGCCAGCAGCTTGGCCAGGGGAAAGAATATCCCTGAAGCTTTCTTT. It translates to CASSLARGKNIPEAFF.

The chain is built from TRBV7-6 and TRBJ1-6, with D perhaps TRBD1 (5 bases). Trimming cost V 4 bases and J 10 bases, with 14 bases left between them. The CDR3 sequence is 14 residues long. CDR1 is SGHVS and CDR2 is FNYEAQ in the germline V gene. This CDR3 reads CASSSNRGSSPLHF. As DNA, the CDR3 is TGTGCCAGCAGCTCAAATCGGGGGTCGTCACCCCTCCACTTT.

The chain couples TRBV20-1 to TRBJ1-1; D gene ambiguous. The germline CDR1 and CDR2 sequences are DFQATT and SNEGSKA (reference sequence). The CDR3 runs 11 residues. Trimming removed 0 bases at V and 8 bases at J, with 7 bases between. CDR3 region: CSARELREAFF. CDR3 bases: TGCAGTGCTAGAGAACTCAGGGAAGCTTTCTTT.

The chain couples TRBV4-1 to TRBJ1-5, with D perhaps matching TRBD1 (5 bases). Germline V gene data show CDR1 as MGHRA and CDR2 as YSYEKL. Deletions cut 4 bases from V and 2 bases from J, with 21 bases between. The CDR3 loop spans 18 amino acids. The CDR3 loop reads CASSRGSPRNFGNQPQHF. The CDR3 region has the DNA TGCGCCAGCAGCCGGGGGTCCCCGAGGAACTTCGGCAATCAGCCCCAGCATTTT.

The chain carries TRBV30 and TRBJ2-7; 14 bases fit TRBD2. J was trimmed by 6 bases and V by 0 bases; bases with no gene match: 7. CDR1 and CDR2 (germline): GTSNPN, SVGIG (reference sequence). CDR3 length: 16 amino acids. CDR3 residues: CAWSVPTSGGAGEQYF. The CDR3 DNA sequence: TGTGCCTGGAGTGTACCGACTAGCGGGGGGGCCGGCGAGCAGTACTTC.

The chain links TRBV2 to TRBJ1-5; D is ambiguous. This CDR3 contains 14 residues. With 6 bases removed from V and 3 bases from J, the gap between germline ends came to 12 bases. Looked up from germline, CDR1 is SNHLY and CDR2 is FYNNEI. This chain's CDR3 is CASRSSHTNQPQHF. As DNA, the CDR3 is TGTGCCAGCAGGTCGTCGCATACCAATCAGCCCCAGCATTTT. Drawing the rest from reference TRBV2 and TRBJ1-5, the complete variable domain is EPEVTQTPSHQVTQMGQEVILRCVPISNHLYFYWYRQILGQKVEFLVSFYNNEISEKSEIFDDQFSVERPDGSNFTLKIRSTKLEDSAMYFCASRSSHTNQPQHFGDGTRLSIL.

This sequence joins TRBV4-1 and TRBJ1-2; D remains ambiguous. V gave up 0 bases and J gave up 4 bases, with 18 bases separating them. The germline V gene encodes CDR1 MGHRA and CDR2 YSYEKL. The CDR3 extends over 17 amino acids. This CDR3 is CASSQDQVGGIGYGYTF. The CDR3, as DNA: TGCGCCAGCAGCCAAGATCAGGTCGGAGGGATTGGCTATGGCTACACCTTC.

The chain couples TRBV12-5 to TRBJ1-3; D gene uncertain. Germline V lookup: CDR1 LGHNT, CDR2 FRNRAP. This CDR3 has 13 amino acids. The V end was cut by 6 bases, the J end by 3 bases, with 9 bases between. CDR3 region: CASGSLNGNTIYF. The CDR3 region has the DNA TGTGCTAGTGGCTCGCTCAATGGAAACACCATATATTTT.

Remarks on this clone: Relative to the germline gene, one junction end is altered; a read error may explain this. The rearrangement joins TRBV11-2 to TRBJ2-7; tentative D call: TRBD2 (5 bases). The germline gives CDR1 SGHAT, CDR2 FQNNGV. The length of the CDR3 is 13 residues. CDR3 residues: CASSVDYRGEQYF. As DNA, the CDR3 is TGTGCCAGCAGCGTAGACTACCGGGGCGAGCAGTACTTC.

By sample share, this clone is large (0.1 to 1%). This rearrangement joins TRBV20-1 to TRBJ1-3; 9 bases match TRBD1. The CDR3 length is 18 residues. The germline CDR1 and CDR2 sequences are DFQATT and SNEGSKA (reference sequence). The junction had 12 bases not matched to a gene; V was cut back by 3 bases and J by 0 bases. The CDR3 DNA sequence: TGCAGTGCTAGTTCCGGGACAGGGTCCTTTATCTCTGGAAACACCATATATTTT. It encodes CSASSGTGSFISGNTIYF.

The chain joins TRBV28 to TRBJ1-2, with TRBD1 identical over 9 bases. Germline assignment: CDR1 MDHEN and CDR2 SYDVKM. There are 17 residues in the CDR3. With V trimmed by 8 bases and J by 4 bases, 17 bases remained unmatched. The CDR3 is CASRNSGTGNYRYGYTF. The CDR3 bases are TGTGCCAGCCGTAACTCCGGGACAGGGAATTATCGCTATGGCTACACCTTC.

The CDR3 DNA reads TGTGCCAGCAGCTTATCCACTCGAGGTGCCTCTGGAAACACCATATATTTT. As protein: CASSLSTRGASGNTIYF. This chain uses TRBV7-2 with TRBJ1-3; no clear D. Germline CDR1 is SGHTA and CDR2 is FQGNSA. The CDR3 sequence is 17 residues long. The V and J ends lost 2 bases and 0 bases respectively, with 14 bases between them.

The count of this clone is one. This chain links TRBV20-1 with TRBJ1-6, with 10 bases identical to TRBD1. Germline loops: CDR1 DFQATT, CDR2 SNEGSKA (reference sequence). The CDR3 totals 16 residues. The J segment lost 4 bases and the V segment lost 3 bases, leaving 6 bases of the junction unmatched. In DNA, the CDR3 is TGCAGTGCTAGTCGGCCGGGACAGGGGTATAATTCACCCCTCCACTTT. Translated: CSASRPGQGYNSPLHF.

This chain uses TRBV29-1 with TRBJ2-7, with 9 nucleotides matching TRBD2. CDR1 SQVTM and CDR2 ANQGSEA come from the germline V gene. J lost 5 bases, V lost 3 bases, and 8 bases had no gene match. The CDR3 runs to 14 residues. The CDR3 DNA reads as TGCAGCGTTGAGGGGCTAGCGGGGATCCACGAGCAGTACTTC. It yields the protein CSVEGLAGIHEQYF.

The chain is built from TRBV2 and TRBJ2-3; D not resolved. The V gene's germline CDR1 is SNHLY and CDR2 FYNNEI. The CDR3 covers 11 residues. Trimming took 1 base from V and 15 from J, leaving 11 bases between them. The CDR3 reads CASSEGTVIYF. In DNA, the CDR3 is TGTGCCAGCAGTGAAGGGACGGTAATATATTTT.

J is TRBJ2-3 and V is TRBV30, with TRBD2 identical over 7 bases. The CDR3 covers 13 residues. From germline, CDR1 is GTSNPN and CDR2 SVGIG (reference sequence). The V and J ends lost 5 bases and 2 bases, in that order; junction bases with no gene match: 4. This chain's CDR3 is CAWARGVTDTQYF. DNA of the CDR3: TGTGCCTGGGCCCGGGGGGTCACAGATACGCAGTATTTT.

This clone was found a few times. V is TRBV6-7 and J is TRBJ2-1; no reliable D call. TRBV6-7 counts as an open reading frame of uncertain function. With 2 bases removed from V and 10 bases from J, the gap between germline ends came to 12 bases. This CDR3 is built from 13 residues. DNA for the CDR3: TGTGCCAGCAGTTACCTGAATTGCCGCGAGCAGTTCTTC. Residues: CASSYLNCREQFF.

Regarding this clone: At one end the junction does not follow the germline gene, possibly because of a read error. The chain is built from TRBV2 and TRBJ2-3, with 10 bases identical to TRBD1. The CDR3 loop spans 13 amino acids. Germline loops: CDR1 SNHLY, CDR2 FYNNEI. The CDR3 protein is CASQIWDRGASGF. CDR3 sequence (DNA): TGTGCCAGCCAAATTTGGGACAGGGGAGCTAGCGGCTTT.

The J gene is TRBJ1-1, the V gene TRBV3-1 (or the pseudogene TRBV3-2), with 9 bases aligning to TRBD1. This CDR3 is 13 amino acids long. The germline gives CDR1 LGHDT, CDR2 YNNKEL (reference sequence). J was trimmed by 11 bases and V by 6 bases; bases with no gene match: 10. The CDR3 loop reads CASRPTGQGRAFF. Here the CDR3 DNA reads TGTGCCAGCAGACCCACCGGACAGGGGAGGGCTTTCTTT.

The rearrangement links TRBV6-5 to TRBJ1-2, with D uncertain. CDR1 and CDR2 from the germline V gene are MNHEY and SVGAGI. The CDR3 extends over 11 amino acids. Deletions cut 7 bases from V and 4 bases from J, with 7 bases between. The CDR3 DNA reads as TGTGCCAGCACAATGGCCTATGGCTACACCTTC. Its protein product is CASTMAYGYTF.

The chain combines TRBV7-3 with TRBJ1-1; D is uncertain. Germline-derived CDR1 and CDR2 are SGHTA and FQGTGA. This CDR3 is built from 15 residues. V was shortened by 5 bases and J by 2 bases, with 15 bases between the two germline ends. For the CDR3, the DNA is TGTGCCAGCAGCCCACTTGGTCCCGGAAACACTGAAGCTTTCTTT. This encodes CASSPLGPGNTEAFF.

This clone was picked up a small number of times. The chain couples TRBV15 to TRBJ2-7; 10 nucleotides align to TRBD1. CDR1 is LNHNV, CDR2 YYDKDF, per germline (reference sequence). CDR3 size: 16 residues. V lost 0 bases to trimming and J lost 2 bases; unmatched junction nucleotides: 4. CDR3 amino acids: CATSRDGGTGAYEQYF. The DNA of the CDR3 is TGTGCCACCAGCAGAGATGGGGGGACAGGGGCCTACGAGCAGTACTTC.

This clone was picked up one time. The chain recombines TRBV29-1 with TRBJ1-2; a possible D gene is TRBD1 (5 bases). This CDR3 region has 11 residues. The V end was cut by 4 bases, the J end by 6 bases, with 9 bases between. In germline, CDR1 is SQVTM, CDR2 ANQGSEA. CDR3 loop: CSVGRVDGYTF. The CDR3 DNA follows: TGCAGCGTTGGCAGGGTCGATGGCTACACCTTC.

The chain has TRBV7-3 and TRBJ1-1; D remains ambiguous. Looked up from germline, CDR1 is SGHTA and CDR2 is FQGTGA. Trimming took off 2 bases at V and 1 base at J, with 14 bases between the two ends. The CDR3 runs 16 residues. This CDR3 is CASSLGGWRTNTEAFF. The DNA for the CDR3 is TGTGCCAGCAGCTTAGGAGGTTGGCGGACGAACACTGAAGCTTTCTTT.

This chain joins TRBV7-9 and TRBJ1-1; 8 bases are shared with TRBD1. The CDR3 length is 15 residues. Per the germline V gene, CDR1 is SEHNR and CDR2 is FQNEAQ (reference sequence). V trimming: 1 base; J trimming: 8 bases; junction bases outside the gene matches: 9. This CDR3 reads CASSLGGGDRREAFF. The CDR3 DNA follows: TGTGCCAGCAGCTTAGGGGGCGGGGACAGGAGGGAAGCTTTCTTT.

This chain uses TRBV5-6 with TRBJ1-2, with TRBD1 matching 7 bases. Per the germline V gene, CDR1 is SGHDT and CDR2 is YYEEEE. CDR3 length: 15 residues. With V trimmed by 0 bases and J by 4 bases, 6 bases remained unmatched. The CDR3 DNA reads TGTGCCAGCAGCTTGGTATCAGGGGGATTCTATGGCTACACCTTC. Amino acid sequence: CASSLVSGGFYGYTF.

The chain uses TRBV10-3 and TRBJ2-1, with D unclear. Germline V gene sequence: CDR1 ENHRY, CDR2 SYGVKD. CDR3 length equals 11 residues. With 2 bases removed from V and 9 bases from J, the gap between germline ends came to 5 bases. The CDR3 DNA sequence: TGTGCCATCAGTGAGGGCTTTGAGCAGTTCTTC. Residues: CAISEGFEQFF.